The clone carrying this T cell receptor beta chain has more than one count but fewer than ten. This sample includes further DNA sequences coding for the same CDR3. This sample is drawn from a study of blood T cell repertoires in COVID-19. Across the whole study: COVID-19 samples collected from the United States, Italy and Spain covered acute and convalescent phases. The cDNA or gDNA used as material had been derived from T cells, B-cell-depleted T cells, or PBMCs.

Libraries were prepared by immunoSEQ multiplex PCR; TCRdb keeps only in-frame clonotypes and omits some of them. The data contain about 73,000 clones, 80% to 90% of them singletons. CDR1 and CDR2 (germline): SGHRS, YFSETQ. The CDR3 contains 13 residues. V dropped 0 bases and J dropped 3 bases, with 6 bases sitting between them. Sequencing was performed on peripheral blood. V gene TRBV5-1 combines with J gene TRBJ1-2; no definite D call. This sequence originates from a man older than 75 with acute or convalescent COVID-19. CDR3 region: CASSLGGDYGYTF. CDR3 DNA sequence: TGCGCCAGCAGCTTGGGCGGGGACTATGGCTACACCTTC.